This TCR beta chain stems from a study of cytotoxic CD8 clonotypes in ibrutinib-treated CLL. This clone showed up just a few times. This table comes from immunoSEQ multiplex PCR, and its TCRdb copy is limited to in-frame clones, with some not included. There are some 200,000 clones in the sample; approximately 70% occur only once, and more than 4.5% lies in the top ten. The CDR3 has 14 residues. Germline V CDR1 and CDR2: SGHDT, YYEEEE. V was pared by 4 bases and J by 6 bases, with 11 bases between. This material consisted of PBMCs, taken after 12 months of ibrutinib treatment. The clonotype comes from a human donor with chronic lymphocytic leukemia. This chain uses TRBV5-6 with TRBJ1-6, with TRBD1 as a possible D gene (5 bases). The CDR3 DNA sequence: TGTGCCAGCAGCCCTCGTGGGGGTAATTCACCCCTCCACTTT. It yields the protein CASSPRGGNSPLHF.